This TCR beta chain is drawn from a study of cytomegalovirus exposure and HLA in healthy donors. The PCR had 60 Vbeta and 13 Jbeta primers. The method was immunoSEQ multiplex PCR; TCRdb's version includes in-frame clones alone and lacks a portion of them. The sample carries 100,000 to 150,000 clones, roughly 82% recorded once. Turning to this clone: Its target is unknown.

Losses at the gene ends were 2 bases for V and 4 bases for J; bases not matched to a gene: 3. CDR3 length equals 14 residues. Germline-derived CDR1 and CDR2 are SGHTA and FQGTGA. General study findings and limits: TRBV6-2, TRBV6-3 and some other V segments were unresolvable in 87-base-pair reads. When analyzed later, a missense DCLRE1C variant was found to be linked to TCR beta V- and J-gene trimming.

Sequenced material: PBMCs. The J gene is TRBJ2-3, the V gene TRBV7-3; 7 bases fit TRBD2. This TCR was recovered from a woman aged 40-49 years in good health and CMV-seropositive. The CDR3 region has the DNA TGTGCCAGCAGCTTAGGACTAGAGGCAGATACGCAGTATTTT. It specifies CASSLGLEADTQYF. Full variable domain (outside the CDR3, taken from reference TRBV7-3 and TRBJ2-3): GAGVSQTPSNKVTEKGKYVELRCDPISGHTALYWYRQSLGQGPEFLIYFQGTGAADDSGLPNDRFFAVRPEGSVSTLKIQRTERGDSAVYLCASSLGLEADTQYFGPGTRLTVL.